This T cell receptor beta chain was sequenced for a study of blood T cell repertoires in COVID-19. This CDR3 comprises 16 residues. Trimming at V came to 4 bases and at J to 4 bases, leaving 11 bases not matched to a gene. Germline CDR1 is SGHRS and CDR2 is YFSETQ. Some clones are missing from TCRdb's copy, which holds only in-frame ones; the method was immunoSEQ multiplex PCR. This sample has about 470,000 clones, with roughly nine tenths found just once. Recovery among Cohort 3 donors was established by two negative PCRs, clearance, or symptom resolution. Sequencing was done on a sample of PBMCs or T cells enriched from blood (not recorded which). The rearrangement joins TRBV5-1 to TRBJ2-5; TRBD1 matches 9 bases. This sequence was found in a woman aged 18-29 years who had recovered from COVID-19. CDR3 loop: CASSPVGTGRGETQYF. The DNA of the CDR3 is TGCGCCAGCAGCCCCGTTGGGACAGGGAGGGGAGAGACCCAGTACTTC.